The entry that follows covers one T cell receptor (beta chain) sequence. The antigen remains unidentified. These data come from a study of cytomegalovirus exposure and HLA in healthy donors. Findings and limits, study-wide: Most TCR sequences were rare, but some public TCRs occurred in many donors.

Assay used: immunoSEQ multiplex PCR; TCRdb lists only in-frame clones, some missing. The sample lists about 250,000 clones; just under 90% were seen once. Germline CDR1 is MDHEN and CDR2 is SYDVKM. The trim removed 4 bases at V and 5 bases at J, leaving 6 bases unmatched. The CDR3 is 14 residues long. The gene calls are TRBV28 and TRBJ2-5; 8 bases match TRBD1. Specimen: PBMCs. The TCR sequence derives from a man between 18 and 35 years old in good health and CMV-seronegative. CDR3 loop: CASSSGQGRETQYF. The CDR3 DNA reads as TGTGCCAGCAGTTCAGGACAGGGTCGGGAGACCCAGTACTTC. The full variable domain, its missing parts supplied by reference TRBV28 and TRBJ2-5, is DVKVTQSSRYLVKRTGEKVFLECVQDMDHENMFWYRQDPGLGLRLIYFSYDVKMKEKGDIPEGYSVSREKKERFSLILESASTNQTSMYLCASSSGQGRETQYFGPGTRLLVL.